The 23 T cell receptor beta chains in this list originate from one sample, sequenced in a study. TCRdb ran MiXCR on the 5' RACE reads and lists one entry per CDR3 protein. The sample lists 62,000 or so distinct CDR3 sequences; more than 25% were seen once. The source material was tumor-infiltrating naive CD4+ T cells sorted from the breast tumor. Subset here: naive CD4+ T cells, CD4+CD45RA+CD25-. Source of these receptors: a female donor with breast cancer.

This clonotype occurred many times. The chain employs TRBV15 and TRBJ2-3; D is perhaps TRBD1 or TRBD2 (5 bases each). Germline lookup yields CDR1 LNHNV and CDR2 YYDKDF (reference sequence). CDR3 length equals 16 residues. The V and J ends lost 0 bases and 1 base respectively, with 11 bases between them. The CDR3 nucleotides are TGTGCCACCAGCAGAGAGTCCAGAGGGGGCACAGATACGCAGTATTTT. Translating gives CATSRESRGGTDTQYF.

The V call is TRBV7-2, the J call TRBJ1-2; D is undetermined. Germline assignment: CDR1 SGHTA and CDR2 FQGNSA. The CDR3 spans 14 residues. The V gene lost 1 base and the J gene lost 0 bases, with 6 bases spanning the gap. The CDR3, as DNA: TGTGCCAGCAGCTTAGGGTGGACTAACTATGGCTACACCTTC. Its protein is CASSLGWTNYGYTF. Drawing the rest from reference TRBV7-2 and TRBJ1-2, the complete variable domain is GAGVSQSPSNKVTEKGKDVELRCDPISGHTALYWYRQSLGQGLEFLIYFQGNSAPDKSGLPSDRFSAERTGGSVSTLTIQRTQQEDSAVYLCASSLGWTNYGYTFGSGTRLTVV.

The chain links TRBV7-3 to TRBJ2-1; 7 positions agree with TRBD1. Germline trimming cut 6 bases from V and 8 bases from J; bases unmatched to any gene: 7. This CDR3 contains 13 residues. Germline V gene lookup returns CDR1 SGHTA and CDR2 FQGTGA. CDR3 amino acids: CASSSDRAHEQFF. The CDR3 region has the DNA TGTGCCAGCAGTTCCGACAGGGCCCATGAGCAGTTCTTC.

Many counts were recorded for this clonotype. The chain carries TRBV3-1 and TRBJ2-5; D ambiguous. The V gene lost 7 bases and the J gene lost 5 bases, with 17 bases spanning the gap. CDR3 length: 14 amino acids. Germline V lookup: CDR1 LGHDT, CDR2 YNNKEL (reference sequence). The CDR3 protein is CASTGIERSETQYF. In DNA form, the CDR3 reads TGTGCCAGCACCGGAATCGAAAGGAGCGAGACCCAGTACTTC.

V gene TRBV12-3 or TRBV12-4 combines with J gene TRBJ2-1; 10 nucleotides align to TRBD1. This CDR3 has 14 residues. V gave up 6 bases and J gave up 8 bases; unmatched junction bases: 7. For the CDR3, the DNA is TGTGCCAGCAGGCCGGGACAGGGGTCCCATGAGCAGTTCTTC. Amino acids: CASRPGQGSHEQFF.

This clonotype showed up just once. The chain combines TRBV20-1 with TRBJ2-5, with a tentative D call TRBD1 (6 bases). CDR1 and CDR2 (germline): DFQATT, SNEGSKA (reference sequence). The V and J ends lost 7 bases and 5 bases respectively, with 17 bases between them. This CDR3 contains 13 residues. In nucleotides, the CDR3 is TGCAGTGTCGTAGCCCCAGGGGTGGAGACCCAGTACTTC. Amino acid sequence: CSVVAPGVETQYF.

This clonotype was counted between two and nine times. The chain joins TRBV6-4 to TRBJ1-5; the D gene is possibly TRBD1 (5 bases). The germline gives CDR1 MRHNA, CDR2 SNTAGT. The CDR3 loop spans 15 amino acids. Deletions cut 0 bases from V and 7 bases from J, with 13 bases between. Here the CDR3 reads CASSDSKAGRQPQHF. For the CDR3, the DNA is TGTGCCAGCAGTGACTCGAAGGCAGGGCGCCAGCCCCAGCATTTT.

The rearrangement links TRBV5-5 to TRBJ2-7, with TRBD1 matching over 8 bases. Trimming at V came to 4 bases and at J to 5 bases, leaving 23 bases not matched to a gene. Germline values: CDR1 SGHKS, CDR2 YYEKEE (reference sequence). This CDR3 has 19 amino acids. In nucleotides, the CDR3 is TGTGCCAGCAGCCTTCGTGGGGTAACAGGGGGTAGGCTGAGTCACGAGCAGTACTTC. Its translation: CASSLRGVTGGRLSHEQYF.

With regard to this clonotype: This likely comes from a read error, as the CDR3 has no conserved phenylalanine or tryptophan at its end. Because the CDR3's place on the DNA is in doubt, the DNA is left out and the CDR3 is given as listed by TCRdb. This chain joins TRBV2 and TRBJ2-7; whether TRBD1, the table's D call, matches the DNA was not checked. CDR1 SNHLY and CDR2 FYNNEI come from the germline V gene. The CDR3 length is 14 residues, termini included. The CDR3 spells CASSPNPGQAEALI.

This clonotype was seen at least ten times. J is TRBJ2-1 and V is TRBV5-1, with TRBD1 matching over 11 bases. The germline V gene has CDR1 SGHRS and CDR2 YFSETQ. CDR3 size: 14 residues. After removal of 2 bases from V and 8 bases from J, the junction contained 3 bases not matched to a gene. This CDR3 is CASSLGDRGDEQFF. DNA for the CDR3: TGCGCCAGCAGCTTAGGGGACAGGGGGGATGAGCAGTTCTTC.

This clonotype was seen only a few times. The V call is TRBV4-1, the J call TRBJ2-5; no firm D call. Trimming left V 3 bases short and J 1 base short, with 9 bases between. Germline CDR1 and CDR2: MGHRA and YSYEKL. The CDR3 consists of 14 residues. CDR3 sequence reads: CASSHRHPQETQYF. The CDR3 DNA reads TGCGCCAGCAGCCATCGACACCCCCAAGAGACCCAGTACTTC.

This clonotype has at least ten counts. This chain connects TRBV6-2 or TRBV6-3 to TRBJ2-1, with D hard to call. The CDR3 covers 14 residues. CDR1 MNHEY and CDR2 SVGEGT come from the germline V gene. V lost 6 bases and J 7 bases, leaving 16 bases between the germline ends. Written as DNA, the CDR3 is TGTGCCAGCAGCCGGAGTGGCCCCACTAATGAGCAGTTCTTC. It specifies CASSRSGPTNEQFF.

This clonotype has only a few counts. Here the CDR3 reads CSVEGSGDNEQFF. The CDR3 DNA sequence: TGCAGCGTTGAAGGGTCTGGGGACAATGAGCAGTTCTTC. The chain carries TRBV29-1 and TRBJ2-1; D not certain. The germline CDR1 and CDR2 sequences are SQVTM and ANQGSEA. V was shortened by 1 base and J by 5 bases, with 9 bases between the two germline ends. The CDR3 sequence is 13 residues long.

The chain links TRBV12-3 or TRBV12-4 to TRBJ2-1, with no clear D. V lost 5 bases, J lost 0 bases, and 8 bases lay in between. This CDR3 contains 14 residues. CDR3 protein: CASSPLGSYNEQFF. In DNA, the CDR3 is TGTGCCAGCAGTCCCCTTGGCTCCTACAATGAGCAGTTCTTC.

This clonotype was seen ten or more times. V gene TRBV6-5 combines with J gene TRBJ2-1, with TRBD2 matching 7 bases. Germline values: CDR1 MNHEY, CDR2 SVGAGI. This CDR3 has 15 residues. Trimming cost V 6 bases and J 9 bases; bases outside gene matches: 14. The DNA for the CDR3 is TGTGCCAGCAGCTCGCGGGAGAGAACGTCAATTGAGCAGTTCTTC. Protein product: CASSSRERTSIEQFF.

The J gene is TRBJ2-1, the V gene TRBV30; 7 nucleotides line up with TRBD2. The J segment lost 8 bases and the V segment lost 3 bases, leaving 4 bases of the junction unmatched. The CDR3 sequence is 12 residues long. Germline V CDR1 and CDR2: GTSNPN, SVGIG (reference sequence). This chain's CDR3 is CAWSRLADEQFF. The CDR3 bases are TGTGCCTGGAGCAGACTAGCAGATGAGCAGTTCTTC.

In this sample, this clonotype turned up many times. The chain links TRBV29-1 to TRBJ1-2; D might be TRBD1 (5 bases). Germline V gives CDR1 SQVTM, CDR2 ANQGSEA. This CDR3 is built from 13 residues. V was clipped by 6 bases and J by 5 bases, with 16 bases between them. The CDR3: CSVETGTTYGYTF. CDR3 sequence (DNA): TGCAGCGTCGAAACCGGGACGACGTATGGCTACACCTTC.

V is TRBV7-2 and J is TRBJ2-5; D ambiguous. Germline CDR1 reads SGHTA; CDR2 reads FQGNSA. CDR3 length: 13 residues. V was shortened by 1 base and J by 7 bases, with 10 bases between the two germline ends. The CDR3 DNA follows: TGTGCCAGCAGCTTAGGCAGGCGTAGGACCCAGTACTTC. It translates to CASSLGRRRTQYF.

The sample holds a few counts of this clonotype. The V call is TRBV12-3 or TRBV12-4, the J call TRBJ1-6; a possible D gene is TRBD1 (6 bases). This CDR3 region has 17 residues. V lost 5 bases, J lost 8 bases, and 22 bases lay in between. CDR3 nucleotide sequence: TGTGCCAGCAGTCTCCGGGGAGCAGGGGATTCGGATTCACCCCTCCACTTT. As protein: CASSLRGAGDSDSPLHF.

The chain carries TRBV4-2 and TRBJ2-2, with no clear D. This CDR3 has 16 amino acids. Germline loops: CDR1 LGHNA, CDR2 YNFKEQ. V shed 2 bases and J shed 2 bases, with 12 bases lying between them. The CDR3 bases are TGTGCCAGCAGCCAATCTGTGGCGGATAACACCGGGGAGCTGTTTTTT. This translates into CASSQSVADNTGELFF.

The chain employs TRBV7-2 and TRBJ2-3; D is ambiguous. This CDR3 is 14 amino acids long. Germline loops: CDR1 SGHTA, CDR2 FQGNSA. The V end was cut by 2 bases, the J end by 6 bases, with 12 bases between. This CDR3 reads CASSLKTIGDTQYF. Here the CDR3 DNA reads TGTGCCAGCAGCTTAAAGACCATCGGGGATACGCAGTATTTT.

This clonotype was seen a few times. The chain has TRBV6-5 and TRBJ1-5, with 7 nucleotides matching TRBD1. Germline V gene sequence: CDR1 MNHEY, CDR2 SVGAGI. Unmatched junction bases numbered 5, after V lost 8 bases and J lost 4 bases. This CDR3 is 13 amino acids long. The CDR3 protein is CASGTALNQPQHF. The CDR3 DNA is TGTGCCAGCGGGACAGCCCTGAATCAGCCCCAGCATTTT.

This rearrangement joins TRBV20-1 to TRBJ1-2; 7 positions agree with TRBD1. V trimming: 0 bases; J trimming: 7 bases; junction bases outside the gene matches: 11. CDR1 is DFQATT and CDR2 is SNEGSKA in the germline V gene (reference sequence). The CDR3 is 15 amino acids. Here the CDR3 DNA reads TGCAGTGCTAGAGACCCCAAGACAGGGTTGGGTGGCTACACCTTC. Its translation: CSARDPKTGLGGYTF.